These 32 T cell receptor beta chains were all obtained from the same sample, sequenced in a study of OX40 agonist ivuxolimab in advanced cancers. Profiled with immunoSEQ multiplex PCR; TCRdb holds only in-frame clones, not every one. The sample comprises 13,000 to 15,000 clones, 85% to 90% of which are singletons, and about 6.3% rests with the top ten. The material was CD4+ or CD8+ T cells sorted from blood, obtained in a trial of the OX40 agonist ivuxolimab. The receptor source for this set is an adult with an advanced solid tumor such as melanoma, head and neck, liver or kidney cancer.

The CDR3 bases are TGTGCCAGCAGCTTAGTAGCGGGGGGCCAAGAGACCCAGTACTTC. Translating gives CASSLVAGGQETQYF. This rearrangement joins TRBV7-9 to TRBJ2-5, with TRBD2 identical over 10 bases. Per germline, CDR1 SEHNR and CDR2 FQNEAQ (reference sequence). The length of the CDR3 is 15 residues. Unmatched junction bases numbered 0, after V lost 1 base and J lost 1 base.

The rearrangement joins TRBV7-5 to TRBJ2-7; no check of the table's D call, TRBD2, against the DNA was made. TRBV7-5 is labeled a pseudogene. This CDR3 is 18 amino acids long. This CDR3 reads CARSLFDRTSGETYEQYF. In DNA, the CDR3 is TGTGCCAGAAGCTTGTTTGATCGGACTAGCGGGGAGACTTACGAGCAGTACTTC.

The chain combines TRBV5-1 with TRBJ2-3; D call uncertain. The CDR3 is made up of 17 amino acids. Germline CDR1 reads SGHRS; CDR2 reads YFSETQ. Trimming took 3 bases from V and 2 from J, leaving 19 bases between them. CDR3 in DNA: TGCGCCAGCAGCTCGCCTCGTCCGGGTTTTTTCACAGATACGCAGTATTTT. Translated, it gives CASSSPRPGFFTDTQYF.

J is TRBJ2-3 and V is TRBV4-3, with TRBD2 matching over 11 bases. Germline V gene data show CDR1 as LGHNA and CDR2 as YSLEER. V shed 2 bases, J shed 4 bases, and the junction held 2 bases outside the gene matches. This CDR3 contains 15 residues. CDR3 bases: TGCGCCAGCAGCCAACTTAGCGGGGGGGCAGATACGCAGTATTTT. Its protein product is CASSQLSGGADTQYF.

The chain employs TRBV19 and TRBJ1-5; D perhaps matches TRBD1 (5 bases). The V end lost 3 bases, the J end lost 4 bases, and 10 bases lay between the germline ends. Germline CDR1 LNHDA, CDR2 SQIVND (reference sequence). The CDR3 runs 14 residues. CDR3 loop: CASSIGTKNQPQHF. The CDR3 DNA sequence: TGTGCCAGTAGTATCGGGACCAAAAATCAGCCCCAGCATTTT.

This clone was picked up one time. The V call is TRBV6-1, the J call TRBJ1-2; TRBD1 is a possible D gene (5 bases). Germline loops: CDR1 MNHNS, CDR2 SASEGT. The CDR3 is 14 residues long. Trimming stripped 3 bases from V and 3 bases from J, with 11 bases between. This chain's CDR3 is CASSDRAWDYGYTF. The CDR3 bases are TGTGCCAGCAGTGACAGGGCTTGGGACTATGGCTACACCTTC.

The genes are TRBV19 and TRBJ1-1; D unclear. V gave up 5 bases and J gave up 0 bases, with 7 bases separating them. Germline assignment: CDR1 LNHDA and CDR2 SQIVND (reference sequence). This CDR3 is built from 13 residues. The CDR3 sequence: CASSVQLNTEAFF. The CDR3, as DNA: TGTGCCAGTAGTGTTCAGTTGAACACTGAAGCTTTCTTT.

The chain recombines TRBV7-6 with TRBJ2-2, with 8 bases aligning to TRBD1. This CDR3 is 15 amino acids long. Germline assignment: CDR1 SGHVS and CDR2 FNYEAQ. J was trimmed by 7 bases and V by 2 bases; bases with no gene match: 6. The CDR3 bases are TGTGCCAGCAGCTTACCCGGGACAGGACACGGGGAGCTGTTTTTT. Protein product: CASSLPGTGHGELFF.

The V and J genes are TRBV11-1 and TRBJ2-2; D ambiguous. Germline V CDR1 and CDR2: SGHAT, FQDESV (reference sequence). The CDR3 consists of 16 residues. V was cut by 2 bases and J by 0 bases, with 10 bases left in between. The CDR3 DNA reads TGTGCCAGCAGCTTAATCAGGCCCCCGAACACCGGGGAGCTGTTTTTT. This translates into CASSLIRPPNTGELFF.

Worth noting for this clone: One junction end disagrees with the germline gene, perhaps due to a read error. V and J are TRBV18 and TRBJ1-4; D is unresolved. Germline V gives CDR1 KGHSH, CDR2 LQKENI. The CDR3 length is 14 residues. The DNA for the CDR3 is TGTGCCAGCTCACGACAAGGGTTTAATGAAAAACTGCTTTTT. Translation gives CASSRQGFNEKLLF. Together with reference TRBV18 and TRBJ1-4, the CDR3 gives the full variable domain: NAGVMQNPRHLVRRRGQEARLRCSPMKGHSHVYWYRQLPEEGLKFMVYLQKENIIDESGMPKERFSAEFPKEGPSILRIQQVVRGDSAAYFCASSRQGFNEKLLFGSGTQLSVL.

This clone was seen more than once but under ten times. The CDR3 region is CASSYSATSRRDTQYF. The CDR3 DNA reads as TGTGCCAGCAGTTACTCGGCGACTAGTCGGAGAGATACGCAGTATTTT. The chain links TRBV6-5 to TRBJ2-3, with TRBD2 as a possible D gene (6 bases). Per germline, CDR1 MNHEY and CDR2 SVGAGI. The V end lost 0 bases, the J end lost 5 bases, and 15 bases lay between the germline ends. This CDR3 comprises 16 residues.

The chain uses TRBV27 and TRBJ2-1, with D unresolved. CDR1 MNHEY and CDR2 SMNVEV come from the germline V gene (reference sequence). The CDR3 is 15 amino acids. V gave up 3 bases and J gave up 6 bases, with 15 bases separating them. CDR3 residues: CASSFRQTWGNEQFF. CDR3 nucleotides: TGTGCCAGCAGTTTCCGACAAACCTGGGGCAATGAGCAGTTCTTC.

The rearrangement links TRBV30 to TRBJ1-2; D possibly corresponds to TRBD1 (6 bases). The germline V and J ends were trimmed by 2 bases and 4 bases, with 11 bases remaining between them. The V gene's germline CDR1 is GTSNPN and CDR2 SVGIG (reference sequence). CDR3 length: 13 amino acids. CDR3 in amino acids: CAWSWWGLYGYTF. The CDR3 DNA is TGTGCCTGGAGTTGGTGGGGGCTCTATGGCTACACCTTC.

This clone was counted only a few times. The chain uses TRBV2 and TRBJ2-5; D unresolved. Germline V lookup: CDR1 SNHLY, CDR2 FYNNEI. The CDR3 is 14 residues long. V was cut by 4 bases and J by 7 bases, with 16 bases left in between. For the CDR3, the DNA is TGTGCCAGCAGTGGTCAGCCTGGTATTGGGACCCAGTACTTC. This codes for CASSGQPGIGTQYF.

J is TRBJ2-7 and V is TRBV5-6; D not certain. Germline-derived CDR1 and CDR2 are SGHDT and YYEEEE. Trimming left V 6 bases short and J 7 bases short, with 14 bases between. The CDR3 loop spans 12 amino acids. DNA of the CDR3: TGTGCCAGCACCCGGCGGAAAGGGGAGCAGTACTTC. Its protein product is CASTRRKGEQYF.

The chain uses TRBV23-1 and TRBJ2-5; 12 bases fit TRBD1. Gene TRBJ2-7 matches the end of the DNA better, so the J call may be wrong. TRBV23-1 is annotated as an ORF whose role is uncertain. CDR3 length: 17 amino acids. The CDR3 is CASSQIDRDRGRYEQYF. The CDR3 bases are TGCGCCAGCAGTCAAATTGACCGGGACAGGGGGCGATACGAGCAGTACTTC.

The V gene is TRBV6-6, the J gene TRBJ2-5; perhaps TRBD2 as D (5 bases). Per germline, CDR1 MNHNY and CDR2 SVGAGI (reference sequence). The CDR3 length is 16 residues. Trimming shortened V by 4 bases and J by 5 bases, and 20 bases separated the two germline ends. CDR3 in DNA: TGTGCCAGCAGTTCCCTCGGACGAGGAGGCGGGGAGACCCAGTACTTC. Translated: CASSSLGRGGGETQYF.

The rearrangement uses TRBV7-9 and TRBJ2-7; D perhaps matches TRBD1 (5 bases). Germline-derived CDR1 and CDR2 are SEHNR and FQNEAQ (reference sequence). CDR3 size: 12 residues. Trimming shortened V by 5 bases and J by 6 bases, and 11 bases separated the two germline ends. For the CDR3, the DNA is TGTGCCAGCAGCATGCAGGGTTTCGAGCAGTACTTC. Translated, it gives CASSMQGFEQYF.

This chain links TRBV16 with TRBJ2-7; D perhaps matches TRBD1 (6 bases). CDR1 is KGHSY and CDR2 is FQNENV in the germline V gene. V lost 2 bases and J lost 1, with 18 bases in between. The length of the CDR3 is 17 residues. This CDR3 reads CASSQNARTVTSYEQYF. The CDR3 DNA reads TGTGCCAGCAGCCAAAACGCTAGGACAGTCACTTCCTACGAGCAGTACTTC.

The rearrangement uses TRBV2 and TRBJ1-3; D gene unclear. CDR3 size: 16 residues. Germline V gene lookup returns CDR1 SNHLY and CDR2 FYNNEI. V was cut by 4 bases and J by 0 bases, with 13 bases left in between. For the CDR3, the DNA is TGTGCCAGCAGTGGGGGTCGGCTACGCTCTGGAAACACCATATATTTT. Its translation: CASSGGRLRSGNTIYF.

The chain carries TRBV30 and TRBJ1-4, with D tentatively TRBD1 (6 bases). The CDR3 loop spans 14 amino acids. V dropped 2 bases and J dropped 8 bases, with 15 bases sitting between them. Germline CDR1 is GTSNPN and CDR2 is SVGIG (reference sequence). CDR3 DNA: TGTGCCTGGAGTCCAGGGGTTGTGGGGGAAAAACTGTTTTTT. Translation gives CAWSPGVVGEKLFF.

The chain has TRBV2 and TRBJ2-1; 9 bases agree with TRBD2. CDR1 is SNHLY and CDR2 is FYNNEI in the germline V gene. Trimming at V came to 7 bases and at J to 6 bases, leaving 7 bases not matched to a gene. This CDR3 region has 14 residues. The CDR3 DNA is TGTGCCAGCAAGAAGGCGGGGGGGGGCAATGAGCAGTTCTTC. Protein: CASKKAGGGNEQFF. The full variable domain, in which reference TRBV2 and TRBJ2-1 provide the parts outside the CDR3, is EPEVTQTPSHQVTQMGQEVILRCVPISNHLYFYWYRQILGQKVEFLVSFYNNEISEKSEIFDDQFSVERPDGSNFTLKIRSTKLEDSAMYFCASKKAGGGNEQFFGPGTRLTVL.

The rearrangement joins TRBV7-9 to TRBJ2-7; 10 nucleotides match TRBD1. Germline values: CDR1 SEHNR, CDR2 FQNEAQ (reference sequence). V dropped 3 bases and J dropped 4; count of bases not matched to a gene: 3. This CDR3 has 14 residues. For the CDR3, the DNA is TGTGCCAGCAGCTTTGGACAGGGGGATTACGAGCAGTACTTC. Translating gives CASSFGQGDYEQYF.

The CDR3 nucleotides are TGTGCCATCAGTGCGGGCAGCGGGTTCAATCAGCCCCAGCATTTT. The encoded protein is CAISAGSGFNQPQHF. The rearrangement uses TRBV10-3 and TRBJ1-5, with D uncertain. The CDR3 has 15 residues. Between the trimmed V and J ends, which lost 4 bases and 3 bases, there was a span of 13 bases. Germline lookup yields CDR1 ENHRY and CDR2 SYGVKD.

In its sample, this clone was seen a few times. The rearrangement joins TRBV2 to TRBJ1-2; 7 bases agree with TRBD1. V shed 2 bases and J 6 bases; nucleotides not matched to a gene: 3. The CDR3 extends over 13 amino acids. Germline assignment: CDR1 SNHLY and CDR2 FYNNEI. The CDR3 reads CASSEQGEDGYTF. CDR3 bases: TGTGCCAGCAGTGAACAGGGGGAAGATGGCTACACCTTC.

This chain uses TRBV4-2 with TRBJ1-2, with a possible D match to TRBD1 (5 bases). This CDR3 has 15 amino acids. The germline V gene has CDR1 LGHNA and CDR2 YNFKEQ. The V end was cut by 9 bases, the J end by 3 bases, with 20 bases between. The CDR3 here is CASGEGMALHYGYTF. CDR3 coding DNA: TGTGCCAGTGGGGAGGGGATGGCTCTCCACTATGGCTACACCTTC.

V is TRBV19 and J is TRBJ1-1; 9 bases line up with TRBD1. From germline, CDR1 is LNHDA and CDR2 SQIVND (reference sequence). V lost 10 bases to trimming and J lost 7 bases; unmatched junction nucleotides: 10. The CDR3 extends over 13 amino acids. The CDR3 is CAISGTGMGEAFF. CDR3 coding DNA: TGTGCCATCTCCGGGACAGGGATGGGTGAAGCTTTCTTT.

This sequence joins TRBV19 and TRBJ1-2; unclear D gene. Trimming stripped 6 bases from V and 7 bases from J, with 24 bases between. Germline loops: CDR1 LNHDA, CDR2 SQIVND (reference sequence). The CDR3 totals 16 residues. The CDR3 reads CASRAGYGPGTGGYTF. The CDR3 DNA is TGTGCCAGTAGAGCGGGGTACGGGCCTGGCACCGGTGGCTACACCTTC.

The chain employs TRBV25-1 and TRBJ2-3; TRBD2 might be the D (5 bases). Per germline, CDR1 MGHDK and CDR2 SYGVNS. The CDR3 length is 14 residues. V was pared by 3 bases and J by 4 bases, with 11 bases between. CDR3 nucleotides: TGTGCCAGCAGTGACGCCGGAGGAGCAGATACGCAGTATTTT. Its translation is CASSDAGGADTQYF. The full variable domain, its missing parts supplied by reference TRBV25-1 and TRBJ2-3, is EADIYQTPRYLVIGTGKKITLECSQTMGHDKMYWYQQDPGMELHLIHYSYGVNSTEKGDLSSESTVSRIRTEHFPLTLESARPSHTSQYLCASSDAGGADTQYFGPGTRLTVL.

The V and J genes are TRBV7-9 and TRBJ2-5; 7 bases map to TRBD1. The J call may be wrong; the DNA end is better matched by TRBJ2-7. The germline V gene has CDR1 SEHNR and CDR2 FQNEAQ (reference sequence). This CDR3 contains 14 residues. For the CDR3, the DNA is TGTGCCAGCAGCGCACCGGGACAGCGTTACGAGCAGTACTTC. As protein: CASSAPGQRYEQYF.

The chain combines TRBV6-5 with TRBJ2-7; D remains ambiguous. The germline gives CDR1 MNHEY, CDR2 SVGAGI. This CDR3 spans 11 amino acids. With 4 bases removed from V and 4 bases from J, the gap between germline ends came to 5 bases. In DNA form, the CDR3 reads TGTGCCAGCAGTTCCCCGTACGAGCAGTACTTC. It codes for CASSSPYEQYF.

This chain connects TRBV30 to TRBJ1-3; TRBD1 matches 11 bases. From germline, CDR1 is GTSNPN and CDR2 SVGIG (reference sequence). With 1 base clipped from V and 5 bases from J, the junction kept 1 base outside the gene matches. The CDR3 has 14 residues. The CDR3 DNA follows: TGTGCCTGGAGTGGGACAGGGGGCCGAAACACCATATATTTT. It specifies CAWSGTGGRNTIYF.